These 27 T cell receptor beta chains came from one sample sequenced in a study of blood T cell repertoires in COVID-19. Measured with immunoSEQ multiplex PCR; TCRdb has only the in-frame clones, and not every one. The profile shows 90,000 to 120,000 clones, 65% to 90% of them singletons. Sequenced sample: peripheral blood. The receptor source for this set is a man in his fifties or sixties with acute or convalescent COVID-19.

The gene calls are TRBV5-4 and TRBJ2-1; 8 nucleotides align to TRBD2. The CDR3 length is 14 residues. Germline values: CDR1 SGHNT, CDR2 YYREEE (reference sequence). Unmatched junction bases numbered 2, after V lost 0 bases and J lost 6 bases. CDR3 sequence (DNA): TGTGCCAGCAGCTTGGCGGGAGGGTTCAATGAGCAGTTCTTC. Translating gives CASSLAGGFNEQFF.

The V call is TRBV29-1, the J call TRBJ1-2; 8 bases line up with TRBD1. After removal of 7 bases from V and 4 bases from J, the junction contained 8 bases not matched to a gene. This CDR3 has 13 amino acids. Per the germline V gene, CDR1 is SQVTM and CDR2 is ANQGSEA. In nucleotides, the CDR3 is TGCAGCGATAGGACAGGGCACGGCTATGGCTACACCTTC. Residues: CSDRTGHGYGYTF. Using reference TRBV29-1 and TRBJ1-2 for the parts outside the CDR3, the full variable domain is SAVISQKPSRDICQRGTSLTIQCQVDSQVTMMFWYRQQPGQSLTLIATANQGSEATYESGFVIDKFPISRPNLTFSTLTVSNMSPEDSSIYLCSDRTGHGYGYTFGSGTRLTVV.

This chain links TRBV30 with TRBJ2-7; D possibly corresponds to TRBD2 (5 bases). Between the trimmed V and J ends, which lost 4 bases and 2 bases, there was a span of 15 bases. CDR1 is GTSNPN, CDR2 SVGIG, per germline (reference sequence). This CDR3 has 14 residues. The CDR3 region has the DNA TGTGCCTGGAATCTAGGCACCGGGGCCTACGAGCAGTACTTC. It codes for CAWNLGTGAYEQYF.

V gene TRBV7-3 combines with J gene TRBJ2-1, with TRBD2 matching over 9 bases. The CDR3 consists of 16 residues. J lost 9 bases, V lost 4 bases, and 13 bases had no gene match. The germline V gene encodes CDR1 SGHTA and CDR2 FQGTGA. The CDR3 bases are TGTGCCAGCAGCTCGATGAGCGGGGGGACGTTCGGTGAGCAGTTCTTC. Translated, it gives CASSSMSGGTFGEQFF.

The rearrangement uses TRBV11-3 and TRBJ2-7; a weak D match, TRBD1 (5 bases). The germline V gene encodes CDR1 SGHNT and CDR2 YENEEA. This CDR3 spans 16 amino acids. Between the trimmed V and J ends, which lost 2 bases and 0 bases, there was a span of 14 bases. CDR3 bases: TGTGCCAGCAGCTTAAGGGGCGGTGGTCTCTCCTACGAGCAGTACTTC. Its translation is CASSLRGGGLSYEQYF.

The V and J genes are TRBV5-1 and TRBJ2-2; 12 bases fit TRBD1. J was trimmed by 8 bases and V by 4 bases; bases with no gene match: 12. The germline V gene encodes CDR1 SGHRS and CDR2 YFSETQ. CDR3 length: 17 amino acids. The CDR3 nucleotides are TGCGCCAGCAGCCGGGCCACGGGACAGGGGGCTGGGGGGGAGCTGTTTTTT. Its protein is CASSRATGQGAGGELFF.

The chain combines TRBV7-3 with TRBJ2-1; 13 bases match TRBD2. This CDR3 has 15 residues. The junction had 3 bases not matched to a gene; V was cut back by 4 bases and J by 6 bases. Germline V gene lookup returns CDR1 SGHTA and CDR2 FQGTGA. The DNA of the CDR3 is TGTGCCAGCAGCTCGGGACTAGCGGGACCCAATGAGCAGTTCTTC. Translating gives CASSSGLAGPNEQFF.

In its sample, this clone was seen a few times. The V call is TRBV6-1, the J call TRBJ2-1, with a weak D call TRBD2 (7 bases). The CDR3 contains 14 residues. The V gene lost 3 bases and the J gene lost 5 bases, with 11 bases spanning the gap. Germline CDR1 and CDR2: MNHNS and SASEGT. The CDR3 DNA is TGTGCCAGCAGTGATGGGGGGGGCAACAATGAGCAGTTCTTC. The encoded protein is CASSDGGGNNEQFF.

V gene TRBV7-3 combines with J gene TRBJ2-1, with a weak D call TRBD2 (5 bases). V lost 5 bases and J 6 bases, leaving 17 bases between the germline ends. The CDR3 length is 15 residues. Germline V CDR1 and CDR2: SGHTA, FQGTGA. DNA for the CDR3: TGTGCCAGCAGCCCCCGCACAGTGACTACCAATGAGCAGTTCTTC. Residues: CASSPRTVTTNEQFF.

The sample holds a few counts of this clone. V usage is TRBV7-3 and J usage is TRBJ2-3, with 11 bases matching TRBD2. The CDR3 is 15 residues long. The V gene's germline CDR1 is SGHTA and CDR2 FQGTGA. The V gene end was trimmed by 4 bases and the J gene end by 4 bases; junction bases not matched to a gene: 4. The CDR3 nucleotides are TGTGCCAGCAGCTATGGTAGCGGGAGGGCAGATACGCAGTATTTT. Amino acids: CASSYGSGRADTQYF.

The rearrangement links TRBV7-9 to TRBJ2-3; D perhaps matches TRBD1 (5 bases). The V gene lost 5 bases and the J gene lost 1 base, with 10 bases spanning the gap. The CDR3 sequence is 14 residues long. Germline CDR1 and CDR2: SEHNR and FQNEAQ (reference sequence). CDR3 protein: CASSVGLGTDTQYF. The CDR3 DNA is TGTGCCAGCAGCGTGGGGCTCGGCACAGATACGCAGTATTTT.

The chain couples TRBV11-3 to TRBJ2-1; 7 positions agree with TRBD1. CDR3 size: 16 residues. The V segment lost 5 bases and the J segment 3 bases; nucleotides outside the gene matches: 10. Germline V lookup: CDR1 SGHNT, CDR2 YENEEA. This CDR3 reads CASSDTTGANYNEQFF. DNA for the CDR3: TGTGCCAGCAGCGACACAACAGGGGCCAACTACAATGAGCAGTTCTTC.

The chain has TRBV3-1 (or the pseudogene TRBV3-2) and TRBJ2-5; TRBD2 agrees at 11 bases. The CDR3 spans 16 residues. V gave up 2 bases and J gave up 4 bases; unmatched junction bases: 6. Germline-derived CDR1 and CDR2 are LGHDT and YNNKEL (reference sequence). CDR3 bases: TGTGCCAGCAGCCAATTATCCGGGACTAGCGGAGAGACCCAGTACTTC. This encodes CASSQLSGTSGETQYF.

V and J are TRBV5-1 and TRBJ1-6, with D perhaps matching TRBD1 (5 bases). CDR1 and CDR2 from the germline V gene are SGHRS and YFSETQ. The V end lost 6 bases, the J end lost 7 bases, and 14 bases lay between the germline ends. This CDR3 spans 14 amino acids. CDR3 in amino acids: CASNPGRGNSPLHF. The CDR3 DNA sequence: TGCGCCAGCAACCCAGGGAGGGGAAATTCACCCCTCCACTTT.

The gene calls are TRBV4-1 and TRBJ1-1, with TRBD1 matching over 8 bases. V lost 4 bases, J lost 6 bases, and 4 bases stayed unmatched. From germline, CDR1 is MGHRA and CDR2 YSYEKL. The CDR3 consists of 13 residues. The CDR3 spells CASSLQGAAEAFF. The CDR3 nucleotides are TGCGCCAGCAGCCTCCAGGGGGCCGCTGAAGCTTTCTTT.

This chain connects TRBV7-3 to TRBJ2-6; unclear D gene. The V gene's germline CDR1 is SGHTA and CDR2 FQGTGA. There are 13 residues in the CDR3. V was shortened by 6 bases and J by 2 bases, with 5 bases between the two germline ends. The DNA of the CDR3 is TGTGCCAGCAGTCCAGCTGGGGCCAACGTCCTGACTTTC. Its protein product is CASSPAGANVLTF.

This clone was seen only once. CDR3 loop: CAISVSLDSHTNYEQYF. The CDR3 DNA is TGTGCCATCAGTGTCTCCCTAGACAGCCATACTAACTACGAGCAGTACTTC. The V and J genes are TRBV10-3 and TRBJ2-7; a weak D match, TRBD1 (5 bases). The CDR3 runs to 17 residues. Trimming removed 4 bases from V and 3 bases from J, with 22 bases in between. CDR1 is ENHRY, CDR2 SYGVKD, per germline.

The chain links TRBV9 to TRBJ1-4; D uncertain. Germline CDR1 and CDR2: SGDLS and YYNGEE. The CDR3 extends over 14 amino acids. With 4 bases removed from V and 8 bases from J, the gap between germline ends came to 15 bases. The CDR3 DNA is TGTGCCAGCAGCCCCCGACATTCGGGGGAAAAACTGTTTTTT. This sequence encodes CASSPRHSGEKLFF.

The chain recombines TRBV3-1 (or the pseudogene TRBV3-2) with TRBJ1-1; TRBD1 agrees at 9 bases. V lost 7 bases, J lost 4 bases, and 4 bases stayed unmatched. The CDR3 sequence is 13 residues long. From germline, CDR1 is LGHDT and CDR2 YNNKEL (reference sequence). CDR3 nucleotides: TGTGCCAGCAACGGACAGGGGAGCACTGAAGCTTTCTTT. It translates to CASNGQGSTEAFF.

The chain has TRBV5-1 and TRBJ2-1, with 10 bases identical to TRBD2. CDR3 length equals 16 residues. After removal of 1 base from V and 7 bases from J, the junction contained 8 bases not matched to a gene. Germline CDR1 and CDR2: SGHRS and YFSETQ. The CDR3 DNA sequence: TGCGCCAGCAGCTTGCTCCTAGCGGGAGATGGGAATGAGCAGTTCTTC. As protein: CASSLLLAGDGNEQFF. Full variable domain (outside the CDR3, taken from reference TRBV5-1 and TRBJ2-1): KAGVTQTPRYLIKTRGQQVTLSCSPISGHRSVSWYQQTPGQGLQFLFEYFSETQRNKGNFPGRFSGRQFSNSRSEMNVSTLELGDSALYLCASSLLLAGDGNEQFFGPGTRLTVL.

The chain couples TRBV7-8 to TRBJ1-6; 7 nucleotides agree with TRBD1. Germline CDR1 and CDR2: SGHVS and FQNEAQ. Trimming removed 1 base from V and 2 bases from J; junction bases left unmatched: 11. The CDR3 consists of 19 residues. For the CDR3, the DNA is TGTGCCAGCAGCTTAGGGCTACTGACAGGGTACGCCTATAATTCACCCCTCCACTTT. Translating it yields CASSLGLLTGYAYNSPLHF.

This CDR3 reads CSVGGESEQYF. The CDR3 region has the DNA TGCAGTGTGGGGGGAGAAAGCGAGCAGTACTTC. The rearrangement joins TRBV20-1 to TRBJ2-7; D is possibly TRBD2 (6 bases). The CDR3 has 11 residues. The V end was cut by 7 bases, the J end by 6 bases, with 13 bases between. The germline gives CDR1 DFQATT, CDR2 SNEGSKA (reference sequence).

V gene TRBV5-6 combines with J gene TRBJ2-7; 9 positions agree with TRBD1. CDR1 is SGHDT and CDR2 is YYEEEE in the germline V gene. J lost 9 bases, V lost 4 bases, and 23 bases had no gene match. This CDR3 spans 18 amino acids. The CDR3 nucleotides are TGTGCCAGCAGCATCGACGGGGCCCGGACAGGGGTCCGAGGCGGGCAGTACTTC. Its translation is CASSIDGARTGVRGGQYF. Combining the CDR3 with reference TRBV5-6 and TRBJ2-7 gives the whole variable domain DAGVTQSPTHLIKTRGQQVTLRCSPKSGHDTVSWYQQALGQGPQFIFQYYEEEERQRGNFPDRFSGHQFPNYSSELNVNALLLGDSALYLCASSIDGARTGVRGGQYFGPGTRLTVT.

The gene calls are TRBV28 and TRBJ1-2, with no clear D. The V end was cut by 3 bases, the J end by 5 bases, with 10 bases between. The CDR3 spans 13 residues. Looked up from germline, CDR1 is MDHEN and CDR2 is SYDVKM. Here the CDR3 DNA reads TGTGCCAGCAGTTTTGGGCAGTTGTATGGCTACACCTTC. This sequence encodes CASSFGQLYGYTF.

This rearrangement joins TRBV9 to TRBJ1-1, with TRBD1 matching 7 bases. Germline CDR1 is SGDLS and CDR2 is YYNGEE. CDR3 length: 16 amino acids. J lost 4 bases, V lost 2 bases, and 11 bases had no gene match. The CDR3 nucleotides read TGTGCCAGCAGCGTGAGCTATGGACAGGCGGTCACTGAAGCTTTCTTT. Amino acids: CASSVSYGQAVTEAFF.

CDR3: CAIRPQGDPYEQYF. The CDR3 DNA sequence: TGTGCCATCCGGCCCCAGGGTGATCCCTACGAGCAGTACTTC. The V and J genes are TRBV10-3 and TRBJ2-7; D might be TRBD1 (5 bases). The length of the CDR3 is 14 residues. V gave up 8 bases and J gave up 2 bases, with 16 bases separating them. Germline V gene data show CDR1 as ENHRY and CDR2 as SYGVKD.

V is TRBV27 and J is TRBJ1-1; no reliable D call. The CDR3 loop spans 13 amino acids. V lost 4 bases to trimming and J lost 1 base, with 7 bases between them. In germline, CDR1 is MNHEY, CDR2 SMNVEV (reference sequence). The CDR3 region is CASSSSRNTEAFF. In nucleotides, the CDR3 is TGTGCCAGCAGTTCCTCGCGGAACACTGAAGCTTTCTTT.